This TCR beta chain was identified in a study of cytomegalovirus exposure and HLA in healthy donors. CDR3 length equals 14 residues. Germline V gene sequence: CDR1 MGHDK, CDR2 SYGVNS. Trimming removed 10 bases at V and 3 bases at J, with 16 bases between. Study outcomes and limitations: Apparent HLA restriction characterized most CMV-associated TCR beta chains in a later analysis.

Turning to this clone: The antigen is undetermined.

The PCR contained 60 Vbeta and 13 Jbeta primers. Method: immunoSEQ multiplex PCR; TCRdb's copy keeps in-frame clones and lacks some. The table shows about 150,000 clones, with approximately 80% occurring only once. The rearrangement links TRBV25-1 to TRBJ1-5; D is possibly TRBD1 (5 bases). Sequenced input: PBMCs. This sequence originates from a boy aged 2-15 years in good health and CMV-seronegative. The CDR3 here is CATSGASVNQPQHF. The CDR3, as DNA: TGTGCCACAAGCGGGGCCAGTGTCAATCAGCCCCAGCATTTT.